The source of this TCR beta chain is a study of cytomegalovirus exposure and HLA in healthy donors. Study summary: Counted in an early data release were approximately 85 million unique TCRs from HLA-typed donors. Genotyping showed around 81% of roughly 390 donors falling in the Caucasian-associated ancestry cluster. Study findings and constraints: The listing of roughly 160 TCR beta chains classed them as cytomegalovirus-associated. Associated with HLA alleles at 0.05 false discovery rate in a later analysis were some 18,000 TCR beta sequences.

CDR3 length equals 15 residues. V lost 0 bases to trimming and J lost 3 bases; unmatched junction nucleotides: 5. Germline loops: CDR1 GTSNPN, CDR2 SVGIG (reference sequence). 13 Jbeta primers and 60 Vbeta primers were used for the PCR. Using immunoSEQ multiplex PCR, the repertoire was profiled, and TCRdb retains in-frame clones only, with some absent. This repertoire includes 45,000 or so clones. Remarks on this clone: Antigen: not known.

This sequence originates from a male donor in good health and CMV-seronegative. The chain recombines TRBV30 with TRBJ2-3; 8 nucleotides match TRBD2. The sample consisted of PBMCs. In nucleotides, the CDR3 is TGTGCCTGGAGTGTACTAGCGGACCAAACAGATACGCAGTATTTT. Its protein is CAWSVLADQTDTQYF.